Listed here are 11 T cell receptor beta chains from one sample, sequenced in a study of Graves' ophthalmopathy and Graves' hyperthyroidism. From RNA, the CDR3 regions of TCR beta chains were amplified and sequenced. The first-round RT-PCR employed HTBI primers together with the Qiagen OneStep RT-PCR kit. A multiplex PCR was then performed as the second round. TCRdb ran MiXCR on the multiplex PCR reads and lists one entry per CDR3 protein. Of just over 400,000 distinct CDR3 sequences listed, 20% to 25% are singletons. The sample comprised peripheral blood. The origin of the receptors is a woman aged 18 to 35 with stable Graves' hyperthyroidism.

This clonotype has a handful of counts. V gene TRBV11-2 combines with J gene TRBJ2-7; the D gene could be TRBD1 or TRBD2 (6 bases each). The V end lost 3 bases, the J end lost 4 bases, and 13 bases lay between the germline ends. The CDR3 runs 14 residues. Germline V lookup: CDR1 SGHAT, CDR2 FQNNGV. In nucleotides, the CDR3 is TGTGCCAGCAGCTTGGGGGGCGCGGGGTACGAGCAGTACTTC. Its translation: CASSLGGAGYEQYF.

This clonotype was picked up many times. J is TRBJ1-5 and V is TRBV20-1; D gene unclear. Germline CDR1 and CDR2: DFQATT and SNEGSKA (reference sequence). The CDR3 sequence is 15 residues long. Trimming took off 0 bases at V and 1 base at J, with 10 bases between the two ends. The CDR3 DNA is TGCAGTGCTAGAGATCGGAATCCCAGCAATCAGCCCCAGCATTTT. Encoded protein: CSARDRNPSNQPQHF.

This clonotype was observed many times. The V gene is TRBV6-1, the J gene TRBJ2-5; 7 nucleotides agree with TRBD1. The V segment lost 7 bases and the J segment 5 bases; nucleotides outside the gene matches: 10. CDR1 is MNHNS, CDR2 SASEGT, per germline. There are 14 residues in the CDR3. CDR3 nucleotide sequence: TGTGCCAGCAACGCCCAGGGGGTGGGGGAGACCCAGTACTTC. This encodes CASNAQGVGETQYF.

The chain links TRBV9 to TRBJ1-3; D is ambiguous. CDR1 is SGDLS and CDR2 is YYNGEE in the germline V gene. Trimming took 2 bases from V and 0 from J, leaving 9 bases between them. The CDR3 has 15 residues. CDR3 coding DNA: TGTGCCAGCAGCGTCGGCCGCACCTCTGGAAACACCATATATTTT. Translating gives CASSVGRTSGNTIYF.

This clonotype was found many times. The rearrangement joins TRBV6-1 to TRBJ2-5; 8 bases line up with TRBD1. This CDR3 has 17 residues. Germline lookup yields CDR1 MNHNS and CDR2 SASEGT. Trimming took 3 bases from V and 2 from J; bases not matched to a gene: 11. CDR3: CASSDGQGQFQQETQYF. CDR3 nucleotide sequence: TGTGCCAGCAGTGATGGACAGGGTCAGTTCCAGCAAGAGACCCAGTACTTC.

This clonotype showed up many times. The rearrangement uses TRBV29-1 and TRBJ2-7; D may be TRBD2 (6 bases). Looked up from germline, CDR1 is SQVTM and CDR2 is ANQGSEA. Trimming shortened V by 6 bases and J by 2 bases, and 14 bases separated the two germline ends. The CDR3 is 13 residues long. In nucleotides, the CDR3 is TGCAGCGTGGGACCCGCGGGGCCCTACGAGCAGTACTTC. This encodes CSVGPAGPYEQYF.

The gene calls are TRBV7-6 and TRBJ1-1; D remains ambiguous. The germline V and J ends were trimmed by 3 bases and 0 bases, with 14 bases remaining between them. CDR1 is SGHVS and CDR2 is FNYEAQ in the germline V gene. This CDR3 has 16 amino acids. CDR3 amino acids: CASSFSSRPMNTEAFF. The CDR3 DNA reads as TGTGCCAGCAGCTTCTCTTCGCGGCCCATGAACACTGAAGCTTTCTTT.

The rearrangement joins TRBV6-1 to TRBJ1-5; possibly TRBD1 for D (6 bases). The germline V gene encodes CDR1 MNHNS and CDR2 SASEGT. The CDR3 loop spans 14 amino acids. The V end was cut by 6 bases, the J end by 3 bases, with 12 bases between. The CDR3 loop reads CASSEGEANQPQHF. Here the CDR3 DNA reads TGTGCCAGCAGCGAGGGGGAGGCCAATCAGCCCCAGCATTTT.

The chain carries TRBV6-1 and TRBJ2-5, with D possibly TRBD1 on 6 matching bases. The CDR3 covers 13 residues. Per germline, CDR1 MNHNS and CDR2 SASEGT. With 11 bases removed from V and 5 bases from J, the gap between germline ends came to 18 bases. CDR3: CAGLEQGKETQYF. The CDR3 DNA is TGTGCCGGTTTGGAACAGGGAAAGGAGACCCAGTACTTC.

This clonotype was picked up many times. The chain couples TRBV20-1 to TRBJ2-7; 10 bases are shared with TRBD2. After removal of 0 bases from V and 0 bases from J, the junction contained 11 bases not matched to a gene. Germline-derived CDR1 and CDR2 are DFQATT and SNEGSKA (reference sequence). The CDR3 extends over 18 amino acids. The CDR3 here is CSARDRASGRPSSYEQYF. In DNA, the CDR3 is TGCAGTGCTAGAGATAGGGCTAGCGGGAGACCTAGCTCCTACGAGCAGTACTTC.

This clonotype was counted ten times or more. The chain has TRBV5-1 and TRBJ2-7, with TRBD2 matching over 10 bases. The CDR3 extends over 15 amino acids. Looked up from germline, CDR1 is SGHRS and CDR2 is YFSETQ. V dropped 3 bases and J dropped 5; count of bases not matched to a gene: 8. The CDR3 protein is CASSSISGRSDEQYF. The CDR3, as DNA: TGCGCCAGCAGCTCCATTAGCGGGAGGTCAGACGAGCAGTACTTC.